This T cell receptor beta chain is from a study of OX40 agonist ivuxolimab in advanced cancers. Study information: Every patient in dose escalation had hepatocellular carcinoma, melanoma, renal cell or head and neck cancer. Having had anti-PD-1, anti-PD-L1 or anti-CTLA-4 therapy before was allowed, and under 50% had some.

Per germline, CDR1 MDHEN and CDR2 SYDVKM. J gave up 4 bases and V 4 bases, and 6 bases lay outside the gene matches. CDR3 length: 15 amino acids. Assay used: immunoSEQ multiplex PCR; TCRdb lists only in-frame clones, some missing. The repertoire holds tens of thousands of clones, with 85% to 90% as singletons. Study conclusions and caveats: Clonal expansion was among the lowest in partial responders at 0.1-3.0 mg/kg, especially CD8+.

A remark on this clone: The antigen is not known.

Samples were taken at baseline and on day 1 of cycles 4 and 7. Sequencing used CD4+ or CD8+ T cells sorted from blood, obtained in a trial of the OX40 agonist ivuxolimab. The TCR sequence derives from an adult with an advanced solid tumor such as melanoma, head and neck, liver or kidney cancer. This sequence joins TRBV28 and TRBJ1-1, with 10 bases that match TRBD1. CDR3 in amino acids: CASSSGQGQSTEAFF. The CDR3 DNA sequence: TGTGCCAGCAGTTCGGGACAGGGGCAGAGCACTGAAGCTTTCTTT.